One TCR beta chain is described in this entry. The antigen remains undetermined. This entry comes from a study of PD-1 blockade in classical Hodgkin lymphoma. Background on the study: The nivolumab dose that patients received was 3 mg/kg, given intravenously every 2 weeks.

The CDR3 is 14 amino acids. Germline CDR1 is GTSNPN and CDR2 is SVGIG (reference sequence). Trimming removed 0 bases from V and 4 bases from J; junction bases left unmatched: 1. Clones were sequenced by immunoSEQ multiplex PCR, and TCRdb holds only the in-frame ones, with some missing. The sample consists of about 100,000 clones, roughly 89% of them appearing once. Study results and limitations: It was reported that newly diagnosed patients had less baseline TCR diversity than healthy donors.

Every single patient, without exception, relapsed after autologous stem cell transplantation, and brentuximab vedotin exposure varied. Sequenced material: peripheral blood mononuclear cells (PBMCs), taken before the second cycle of nivolumab. The V and J genes are TRBV30 and TRBJ2-1; TRBD1 agrees at 9 bases. The sequence was collected from a human donor with classical Hodgkin lymphoma. CDR3 DNA sequence: TGTGCCTGGAGTGTAGGGACAGGGTACAATGAGCAGTTCTTC. Translating it yields CAWSVGTGYNEQFF.